These T cell receptor beta chains were read from a single sample in a study of PD-L1 blockade in urothelial cancer. Libraries were prepared by immunoSEQ multiplex PCR; TCRdb keeps only in-frame clonotypes and omits some of them. The repertoire holds about 49,000 clones, with nearly 90% as singletons. Sequencing used PBMCs, obtained around atezolizumab (anti-PD-L1) treatment. These receptors originate from a man in his 60s with urothelial cancer. CDR3s leave out the opening cysteine and the closing phenylalanine or tryptophan. Part of the rows lack a size; the others show once, few, many or a class for expanded clones.

NA	TRBV6-1	TRBJ2-1	ASRPLAGGNEQF
NA	TRBV19	TRBJ2-5	ASKRTSGPQETQY
NA	TRBV29-1	TRBJ2-1	SVNMAGTGSNEQF
once	TRBV11-2	TRBJ1-1	ASSLLITAGTEPHTEAF
NA	TRBV4-2	TRBJ2-2	ASSQPPGDTGELF
NA	TRBV9	TRBJ2-5	ASSVGGAGVQETQY
once	TRBV5-1	TRBJ1-4	ASKQGTTNEKLF
NA	TRBV7-9	TRBJ1-2	ASSLVSPYGYT
NA	TRBV19	TRBJ2-5	ASRSTGMVETQY
NA	TRBV25-1	TRBJ1-2	ASSEFGQGAQNYGYT
NA	TRBV10-3	TRBJ2-7	AISDLRPSSYEQY
NA	TRBV10-3	TRBJ2-2	AIPTGPAGTGELF
NA	TRBV30	TRBJ2-2	AWSVSTGELF
NA	TRBV4-1	TRBJ2-3	ASTILLQSDTQY
NA	TRBV18	TRBJ1-5	ASSPGVYRGRYQPQH
NA	TRBV19	TRBJ1-5	ASSLGVGGNQPQH
NA	TRBV18	TRBJ2-5	ASSSGLAYQETQY
once	TRBV4-3	TRBJ1-2	ASSRDRAYNYGYT
NA	TRBV7-2	TRBJ2-5	ASSNLGLRETQY
once	TRBV6-1	TRBJ2-7	ASSLYSYEQY
once	TRBV20-1	TRBJ2-2	SARALEGLF
NA	TRBV7-6	TRBJ2-7	ASSSAGQANHEQY
NA	TRBV29-1	TRBJ1-4	SVLTQLNEKLF
few	TRBV30	TRBJ1-4	AWSGGRESTNEKLF
NA	TRBV7-3	TRBJ2-5	ASSPGGRETQY
NA	TRBV5-1	TRBJ2-7	ASSLATGYEQY
NA	TRBV11-1	TRBJ2-7	ASSRDRGGTYEQY
once	TRBV6-5	TRBJ2-7	ASSTGGDIEYEQY
NA	TRBV5-1	TRBJ2-3	ASSTQGPDTQY
NA	TRBV7-6	TRBJ1-1	ASSPTRNTEAF
NA	TRBV5-6	TRBJ2-1	ASSFSGENNEQF
NA	TRBV4-1	TRBJ2-7	ASSPGQGFPPYEQY
NA	TRBV7-2	TRBJ2-3	ASSSSRASGGALDTQY
NA	TRBV19	TRBJ2-3	ASKASGGTDTQY
NA	TRBV7-9	TRBJ2-7	ASRRTGTGVYEQY
NA	TRBV18	TRBJ2-4	ASSRGSGLAKNIQY
NA	TRBV5-8	TRBJ1-2	ASQVYGYT
NA	TRBV5-4	TRBJ2-2	ASSGGLAGGSGELF
once	TRBV10-3	TRBJ2-1	AISGGQDGQF
NA	TRBV21-1	TRBJ1-2	ASTLPNQANYGYT
NA	TRBV5-1	TRBJ1-2	ASSWGGGEEGYT
NA	TRBV7-3	TRBJ1-1	ASSSQGSGTEAF
NA	TRBV15	TRBJ1-4	ATSWTGGGSEKLF
NA	TRBV13	TRBJ2-2	ASSFMTSGTGELF
NA	TRBV10-1	TRBJ2-1	ASSRSGVSTIGEQF
NA	TRBV19	TRBJ1-5	ASTSLQGGNQPQH
NA	TRBV16	TRBJ1-6	ASSPQGDSPLH
NA	TRBV27	TRBJ2-7	ASSYSDRGYEQY
NA	TRBV19	TRBJ1-2	ASTYLDRGPLAPSGYT
NA	TRBV6-5	TRBJ2-1	ASSYLGGQF